This T cell receptor (beta chain) was captured in a study of blood T cells in healthy people across ages. Study conclusions and caveats: Aged donors had fewer naive CD4+ cells and lower diversity than long-lived donors.

The study isolated at least 6.5 million PBMCs from each sample. Comments on this clonotype: Antigen: not known.

Together with a sample-barcoded 5' primer, a J-beta primer mix was included in a second PCR lasting 7 to 11 cycles. With 12 random nucleotides, a template-switch adaptor tagged each individual cDNA molecule. Sequencing yielded, for each sample, at least 3 million paired-end reads carrying CDR3. TCRdb reanalysed the 5' RACE reads using MiXCR and keeps one entry per CDR3 protein. Of about 1.5 million distinct CDR3 sequences listed, approximately 40% are singletons. Trimming cost V 0 bases and J 12 bases, with 14 bases left between them. Germline V CDR1 and CDR2: LGHNA, YNFKEQ. The CDR3 covers 13 residues.

The chain carries TRBV4-2 and TRBJ1-2, with no clear D. The specimen sequenced was blood. The TCR originated in a woman between 18 and 30 years old in good health. CDR3 nucleotide sequence: TGTGCCAGCAGCCAAGAGCCCCGGGCACCGCACACCTTC. Residues: CASSQEPRAPHTF.